The 20 T cell receptor beta chains below come from one sample, sequenced in a study of blood T cell repertoires in COVID-19. Libraries were prepared by immunoSEQ multiplex PCR; TCRdb keeps only in-frame clonotypes and omits some of them. The data contain 200,000 to 300,000 clones, around 89% of them seen just once; the ten biggest clones take up about 4%. The sequencing sample was made of peripheral blood. The source is a woman aged 35 to 49 with acute or convalescent COVID-19.

The chain recombines TRBV4-1 with TRBJ2-5, with TRBD2 matching 10 bases. The CDR3 extends over 18 amino acids. With 4 bases clipped from V and 0 bases from J, the junction kept 11 bases outside the gene matches. Germline values: CDR1 MGHRA, CDR2 YSYEKL. CDR3 loop: CASSLRPLAGDYQETQYF. CDR3 nucleotides: TGCGCCAGCAGCCTGCGGCCGCTAGCGGGGGATTACCAAGAGACCCAGTACTTC.

V usage is TRBV5-6 and J usage is TRBJ1-6, with D hard to call. Germline V gives CDR1 SGHDT, CDR2 YYEEEE. Trimming shortened V by 0 bases and J by 13 bases, and 11 bases separated the two germline ends. The CDR3 is 13 residues long. Written as DNA, the CDR3 is TGTGCCAGCAGCTTGGGACACCTCAAGCCCCTCCACTTT. Translating gives CASSLGHLKPLHF. The complete variable domain, with remaining parts taken from reference TRBV5-6 and TRBJ1-6, reads DAGVTQSPTHLIKTRGQQVTLRCSPKSGHDTVSWYQQALGQGPQFIFQYYEEEERQRGNFPDRFSGHQFPNYSSELNVNALLLGDSALYLCASSLGHLKPLHFGNGTRLTVT.

The chain employs TRBV29-1 and TRBJ2-2; the D gene is possibly TRBD2 (6 bases). Trimming took 6 bases from V and 0 from J, leaving 11 bases between them. The germline CDR1 and CDR2 sequences are SQVTM and ANQGSEA. The CDR3 has 14 residues. This CDR3 reads CSVGTVPNTGELFF. CDR3 nucleotides: TGCAGCGTAGGGACTGTACCGAACACCGGGGAGCTGTTTTTT.

V gene TRBV28 combines with J gene TRBJ2-7; 7 bases align to TRBD2. The CDR3 loop spans 15 amino acids. With V trimmed by 5 bases and J by 3 bases, 10 bases remained unmatched. CDR1 and CDR2 (germline): MDHEN, SYDVKM. The DNA for the CDR3 is TGTGCCAGCAGTACCCCCAGGGAGGGGCTCTACGAGCAGTACGTC. This translates into CASSTPREGLYEQYV.

This chain uses TRBV19 with TRBJ1-1; TRBD1 agrees at 10 bases. Per germline, CDR1 LNHDA and CDR2 SQIVND (reference sequence). V lost 7 bases to trimming and J lost 2 bases; unmatched junction nucleotides: 10. The CDR3 length is 16 residues. CDR3 sequence reads: CASTAGTGVGNTEAFF. The CDR3 DNA sequence: TGTGCCAGTACCGCCGGGACAGGGGTTGGTAACACTGAAGCTTTCTTT.

This clone was seen just once. The chain is built from TRBV19 and TRBJ2-1, with 8 positions matching TRBD1. The CDR3 contains 16 residues. Germline V gene data show CDR1 as LNHDA and CDR2 as SQIVND (reference sequence). V gave up 6 bases and J gave up 5 bases; unmatched junction bases: 12. The CDR3, as DNA: TGTGCCAGTAGCCCTAGGGACAGGCCAGACAACAATGAGCAGTTCTTC. It encodes CASSPRDRPDNNEQFF.

This chain connects TRBV29-1 to TRBJ1-2; 10 bases match TRBD1. V lost 6 bases, J lost 7 bases, and 5 bases stayed unmatched. Per germline, CDR1 SQVTM and CDR2 ANQGSEA. This CDR3 contains 12 residues. Written as DNA, the CDR3 is TGCAGCGTAGGGACAGGGGACGTTGGCTACACCTTC. Translating gives CSVGTGDVGYTF.

The chain employs TRBV18 and TRBJ2-7; D gene unclear. Germline-derived CDR1 and CDR2 are KGHSH and LQKENI. This CDR3 region has 14 residues. V was clipped by 0 bases and J by 0 bases, with 6 bases between them. The CDR3 region has the DNA TGTGCCAGCTCACCACCACATAACTCCTACGAGCAGTACGTC. Translated: CASSPPHNSYEQYV.

V usage is TRBV30 and J usage is TRBJ2-2; D is perhaps TRBD1 (6 bases). The CDR3 contains 13 residues. The germline CDR1 and CDR2 sequences are GTSNPN and SVGIG (reference sequence). Trimming cost V 3 bases and J 6 bases, with 11 bases left between them. CDR3: CAWRDRWAGELFF. The CDR3, as DNA: TGTGCCTGGAGGGACAGATGGGCCGGGGAGCTGTTTTTT.

This clone was seen just once. The chain is built from TRBV4-1 and TRBJ2-1; TRBD2 matches 10 bases. The CDR3 totals 16 residues. V trimming: 0 bases; J trimming: 9 bases; junction bases outside the gene matches: 8. Germline V gene lookup returns CDR1 MGHRA and CDR2 YSYEKL. The CDR3 spells CASSQDRLAGAPEQFF. CDR3 bases: TGCGCCAGCAGCCAAGATCGGCTAGCGGGGGCGCCTGAGCAGTTCTTC.

The rearrangement links TRBV9 to TRBJ2-7; D gene uncertain. Trimming shortened V by 3 bases and J by 6 bases, and 7 bases separated the two germline ends. This CDR3 is built from 11 residues. The V gene's germline CDR1 is SGDLS and CDR2 YYNGEE. The DNA of the CDR3 is TGTGCCAGCAGCGCCTCGTGCGAGCAGTACGTC. Translated: CASSASCEQYV.

The chain couples TRBV2 to TRBJ2-7; D is possibly TRBD2 (6 bases). Per the germline V gene, CDR1 is SNHLY and CDR2 is FYNNEI. Trimming cost V 8 bases and J 5 bases, with 19 bases left between them. The CDR3 sequence is 14 residues long. CDR3 DNA: TGTGCCAGCGAGGTGGGGGATCCGGGGGACGAGCAGTACGTC. Encoded protein: CASEVGDPGDEQYV.

This clone showed up just once. The chain uses TRBV27 and TRBJ1-1; TRBD1 aligns across 7 bases. Losses at the gene ends were 4 bases for V and 4 bases for J; bases not matched to a gene: 9. From germline, CDR1 is MNHEY and CDR2 SMNVEV (reference sequence). The CDR3 runs to 15 residues. The CDR3 coding sequence is TGTGCCAGCAGTTCCCAACAGGGGAGGCGCACTGAAGCTTTCTTT. This sequence encodes CASSSQQGRRTEAFF.

CDR3 loop: CASSIGSQGTGGYTF. Written as DNA, the CDR3 is TGTGCCAGTAGTATAGGCTCACAGGGGACGGGAGGCTACACCTTC. The V gene is TRBV19, the J gene TRBJ1-2; 7 bases fit TRBD1. The germline V gene encodes CDR1 LNHDA and CDR2 SQIVND (reference sequence). The CDR3 runs 15 residues. V lost 1 base to trimming and J lost 8 bases; unmatched junction nucleotides: 10.

The chain recombines TRBV19 with TRBJ2-1, with a weak D call TRBD1 (6 bases). Germline values: CDR1 LNHDA, CDR2 SQIVND (reference sequence). The CDR3 contains 13 residues. Trimming took off 4 bases at V and 9 bases at J, with 13 bases between the two ends. Here the CDR3 reads CASSTEQGGEQFF. In nucleotides, the CDR3 is TGTGCCAGTAGTACCGAACAGGGTGGTGAGCAGTTCTTC.

Turning to this clone: One end of the junction fails to match germline, which may point to a read error. Additional DNA sequences in this sample encode the identical CDR3. The chain uses TRBV5-1 and TRBJ1-2; TRBD1 aligns across 11 bases. Germline assignment: CDR1 SGHRS and CDR2 YFSETQ. The CDR3 is made up of 13 amino acids. The CDR3 bases are TGCGCCAGCAGTTTGGGACAGGGGGACGGCTACACCTTC. Residues: CASSLGQGDGYTF.

This clone was picked up one time. The chain is built from TRBV7-9 and TRBJ1-3; 8 nucleotides match TRBD1. The CDR3 is 14 residues long. Germline V gene sequence: CDR1 SEHNR, CDR2 FQNEAQ (reference sequence). The V gene end was trimmed by 5 bases and the J gene end by 7 bases; junction bases not matched to a gene: 7. The CDR3 DNA follows: TGTGCCAGCAGCCCCGGACAGGGAGGCAACACCATATATTTT. It translates to CASSPGQGGNTIYF. Supplemented by reference TRBV7-9 and TRBJ1-3, the full variable domain reads DTGVSQNPRHKITKRGQNVTFRCDPISEHNRLYWYRQTLGQGPEFLTYFQNEAQLEKSRLLSDRFSAERPKGSFSTLEIQRTEQGDSAMYLCASSPGQGGNTIYFGEGSWLTVV.

This clone was seen just once. The chain links TRBV6-2 or TRBV6-3 to TRBJ1-2; 8 nucleotides match TRBD1. The germline V gene has CDR1 MNHEY and CDR2 SVGEGT. The CDR3 sequence is 19 residues long. J was trimmed by 4 bases and V by 2 bases; bases with no gene match: 18. The CDR3 DNA follows: TGTGCCAGCAGTTACCCCTCCTACGGGCAGGGGGCGTCGGCCTATGGCTACACCTTC. Residues: CASSYPSYGQGASAYGYTF.

The chain combines TRBV11-2 with TRBJ2-3, with a possible D match to TRBD2 (6 bases). Trimming stripped 5 bases from V and 3 bases from J, with 15 bases between. This CDR3 is 15 amino acids long. The germline CDR1 and CDR2 sequences are SGHAT and FQNNGV. This CDR3 is CASSRRGIGTDTQYF. The CDR3 coding sequence is TGTGCCAGCAGCCGTCGGGGGATCGGGACAGATACGCAGTATTTT.

This chain links TRBV10-3 with TRBJ1-5; D ambiguous. CDR1 and CDR2 from the germline V gene are ENHRY and SYGVKD. This CDR3 region has 13 residues. Deletions cut 2 bases from V and 5 bases from J, with 7 bases between. CDR3 coding DNA: TGTGCCATCAGTGAGGGGAGAGATCAGCCCCAGCATTTT. Protein product: CAISEGRDQPQHF.